This TCR beta chain was captured in a study of T cell changes during pregnancy in multiple sclerosis. Profiled with immunoSEQ multiplex PCR; TCRdb holds only in-frame clones, not every one. The table records 35,000 to 50,000 clones, about 90% of them present only once. Germline CDR1 WSHSY, CDR2 SAAADI. CDR3 size: 17 residues. V lost 2 bases and J 3 bases, leaving 14 bases between the germline ends. The source of this sequence is a female donor in good health, enrolled as a control in a pregnancy study. The chain couples TRBV10-2 to TRBJ2-6, with D tentatively TRBD1 (6 bases). The sequencing used CD4+ T cells from peripheral blood mononuclear cells, collected after pregnancy. The CDR3 DNA is TGCGCCAGCAGTGAGGATCAGGGGCACGGTGGGGCCAACGTCCTGACTTTC. Translating gives CASSEDQGHGGANVLTF.